The 10 T cell receptor beta chains below all came from one sample that was sequenced in a study of cytomegalovirus exposure and HLA in healthy donors. Researchers ran the PCR with 60 Vbeta and 13 Jbeta primers. Generated by immunoSEQ multiplex PCR, the TCRdb table keeps only in-frame clones and is missing some. This table holds 42,000 or so clones, around 50% found once. The sequenced sample was PBMCs. The receptors shown here come from a human donor in good health.

This clone was observed a few times. The V gene is TRBV4-3, the J gene TRBJ2-1; D possibly corresponds to TRBD2 (6 bases). The CDR3 contains 16 residues. In germline, CDR1 is LGHNA, CDR2 YSLEER. Trimming removed 0 bases from V and 6 bases from J, with 15 bases in between. CDR3 nucleotide sequence: TGCGCCAGCAGCCAAGATCCGGGACTGGGGAGCAATGAGCAGTTCTTC. It codes for CASSQDPGLGSNEQFF.

V is TRBV7-2 and J is TRBJ1-5; D unresolved. The CDR3 runs to 15 residues. The germline gives CDR1 SGHTA, CDR2 FQGNSA. The germline V and J ends were trimmed by 5 bases and 0 bases, with 11 bases remaining between them. The CDR3 sequence: CASSQQSYSNQPQHF. As DNA, the CDR3 is TGTGCCAGCAGCCAACAGTCCTATAGCAATCAGCCCCAGCATTTT.

The V call is TRBV4-3, the J call TRBJ2-1, with a tentative D call TRBD1 (6 bases). V was pared by 0 bases and J by 10 bases, with 7 bases between. The length of the CDR3 is 12 residues. Germline lookup yields CDR1 LGHNA and CDR2 YSLEER. The CDR3 DNA sequence: TGCGCCAGCAGCCAAGATGGGGGCGAGCAGTTCTTC. It translates to CASSQDGGEQFF.

The V gene is TRBV5-4, the J gene TRBJ1-2, with 8 bases fitting TRBD1. Germline lookup yields CDR1 SGHNT and CDR2 YYREEE (reference sequence). V trimming: 2 bases; J trimming: 4 bases; junction bases outside the gene matches: 13. CDR3 length: 17 amino acids. CDR3 loop: CASSFAGQGQNFYGYTF. DNA of the CDR3: TGTGCCAGCAGCTTCGCAGGACAGGGACAGAATTTCTATGGCTACACCTTC.

In its sample, this clone was seen a few times. The chain links TRBV5-1 to TRBJ1-4; weak D call: TRBD1 (5 bases). Germline CDR1 is SGHRS and CDR2 is YFSETQ. This CDR3 is 17 amino acids long. The ends were cut back, 4 bases at V and 5 bases at J, with 21 bases in the middle. The CDR3 sequence: CASSLGLGRGLNEKLFF. CDR3 nucleotides: TGCGCCAGCAGCCTAGGGCTCGGGCGGGGCTTAAATGAAAAACTGTTTTTT.

V usage is TRBV7-8 and J usage is TRBJ2-2, with 7 bases that match TRBD1. The CDR3 extends over 14 amino acids. Germline V gene lookup returns CDR1 SGHVS and CDR2 FQNEAQ. The V and J ends lost 5 bases and 3 bases, in that order; junction bases with no gene match: 3. The chain's CDR3 is CASSVTGDTGELFF. The DNA for the CDR3 is TGTGCCAGCAGCGTCACAGGGGACACCGGGGAGCTGTTTTTT.

This chain connects TRBV7-3 to TRBJ1-2; D perhaps matches TRBD1 (5 bases). The CDR3 has 14 residues. The V gene lost 3 bases and the J gene lost 4 bases, with 12 bases spanning the gap. CDR1 and CDR2 from the germline V gene are SGHTA and FQGTGA. The CDR3 loop reads CASSFGREGYGYTF. Written as DNA, the CDR3 is TGTGCCAGCAGCTTCGGCAGGGAGGGCTATGGCTACACCTTC.

The chain is built from TRBV30 and TRBJ2-5; 9 bases line up with TRBD1. The better agreement between TRBJ2-7 and the DNA end casts doubt on the J call. There are 15 residues in the CDR3. Germline V gives CDR1 GTSNPN, CDR2 SVGIG (reference sequence). CDR3 in DNA: TGTGCCTGGAGTGTAGAGGGACAGGGATCCTACGAGCAGTACTTC. Its translation: CAWSVEGQGSYEQYF.

The rearrangement uses TRBV6-5 and TRBJ2-2; the D gene is possibly TRBD1 (5 bases). This CDR3 is 16 amino acids long. The germline gives CDR1 MNHEY, CDR2 SVGAGI. Trimming took off 0 bases at V and 1 base at J, with 9 bases between the two ends. CDR3 protein: CASSYSPGLNTGELFF. CDR3 nucleotide sequence: TGTGCCAGCAGTTACTCCCCAGGGCTGAACACCGGGGAGCTGTTTTTT.

This chain connects TRBV7-9 to TRBJ2-1, with 12 positions matching TRBD2. V dropped 4 bases and J dropped 10; count of bases not matched to a gene: 2. This CDR3 has 13 amino acids. Germline loops: CDR1 SEHNR, CDR2 FQNEAQ (reference sequence). CDR3 loop: CASSSTSGGEQFF. In nucleotides, the CDR3 is TGTGCCAGCAGCTCTACTAGCGGGGGGGAGCAGTTCTTC.